The sequence of this TCR beta chain was determined in a study of blood T cell repertoires in COVID-19. The overall study: Spain, Italy and the United States supplied samples that represented acute and convalescent COVID-19. The analysed material was cDNA or gDNA that came from T cells, B-cell-depleted T cells, or PBMCs.

CDR3 length: 14 amino acids. Germline lookup yields CDR1 SQVTM and CDR2 ANQGSEA. J was trimmed by 0 bases and V by 5 bases; bases with no gene match: 6. Authors' analysis steps: Reference gene primer amplification in the assay estimated nucleated cell counts. Repertoires were generated with immunoSEQ multiplex PCR, while TCRdb's copy carries only in-frame clones and drops some. V and J calls and clone size are copied from that table; D and trimming were computed from the DNA. The sample lists a few hundred thousand clones, 89% occurring once. Sequencing was carried out using peripheral blood. This TCR was sampled from a woman aged 60-70 years with acute or convalescent COVID-19. The chain joins TRBV29-1 to TRBJ2-7; 8 nucleotides align to TRBD2. The CDR3 DNA reads as TGCAGCGTTCTGGCTAGCGGGCTCTCCTACGAGCAGTACTTC. This sequence encodes CSVLASGLSYEQYF.